Below, 27 T cell receptor beta chains from the same sample are listed, as sequenced in a study of control samples from healthy donors and cancer patients. Using immunoSEQ multiplex PCR, the repertoire was profiled, and TCRdb retains in-frame clones only, with some absent. This table holds around 130,000 clones, roughly 91% found once. Material: PBMCs. The receptor source for this set is a man aged 50 or older with head and neck cancer.

This clone was picked up a small number of times. The chain is built from TRBV2 and TRBJ1-5; a possible D gene is TRBD1 (5 bases). The CDR3 covers 12 residues. V was cut by 8 bases and J by 5 bases, with 10 bases left in between. The germline V gene has CDR1 SNHLY and CDR2 FYNNEI. The CDR3 bases are TGTGCCAGCGCAGGGCCAGATCAGCCCCAGCATTTT. Amino acid sequence: CASAGPDQPQHF.

The V gene is TRBV10-3, the J gene TRBJ2-7, with 8 bases matching TRBD1. CDR3 size: 16 residues. With V trimmed by 3 bases and J by 3 bases, 10 bases remained unmatched. CDR1 and CDR2 (germline): ENHRY, SYGVKD. In DNA form, the CDR3 reads TGTGCCATCAGTGACCCCACCGACAGGGGTAACTACGAGCAGTACTTC. Translated, it gives CAISDPTDRGNYEQYF.

The chain employs TRBV7-9 and TRBJ2-1, with 9 bases that match TRBD1. This CDR3 is built from 16 residues. Germline V lookup: CDR1 SEHNR, CDR2 FQNEAQ (reference sequence). Trimming removed 4 bases from V and 5 bases from J; junction bases left unmatched: 9. CDR3 bases: TGTGCCAGCAGCTCCCGGGACAGGGTGAGGAACAATGAGCAGTTCTTC. Translated: CASSSRDRVRNNEQFF.

V usage is TRBV5-1 and J usage is TRBJ1-4, with 8 bases that match TRBD1. V gave up 0 bases and J gave up 6 bases; unmatched junction bases: 10. The germline V gene has CDR1 SGHRS and CDR2 YFSETQ. The length of the CDR3 is 17 residues. This CDR3 reads CASSLERDRRGYEKLFF. CDR3 nucleotides: TGCGCCAGCAGCTTGGAAAGGGACAGGCGTGGGTATGAAAAACTGTTTTTT.

The chain couples TRBV18 to TRBJ2-7; D could derive from TRBD1 or TRBD2 (5 bases each). The germline V gene has CDR1 KGHSH and CDR2 LQKENI. The CDR3 has 13 residues. Trimming removed 5 bases at V and 4 bases at J, with 12 bases between. CDR3 residues: CASSWDLQYEQYF. The CDR3 nucleotides read TGTGCCAGCTCATGGGACCTCCAGTACGAGCAGTACTTC.

The CDR3 DNA follows: TGCAGCGTCCACACTAGCGGGACTTACAATGAGCAGTTCTTC. Amino acid sequence: CSVHTSGTYNEQFF. The chain links TRBV29-1 to TRBJ2-1; 10 bases match TRBD2. This CDR3 comprises 14 residues. In germline, CDR1 is SQVTM, CDR2 ANQGSEA. The ends lost 6 bases at V and 4 bases at J; junction bases unmatched: 6.

The chain recombines TRBV6-2 or TRBV6-3 with TRBJ1-3; D uncertain. Trimming shortened V by 6 bases and J by 4 bases, and 16 bases separated the two germline ends. The length of the CDR3 is 15 residues. Per the germline V gene, CDR1 is MNHEY and CDR2 is SVGEGT. CDR3 in DNA: TGTGCCAGCAGCCCAGCCAGAGGACCCGGAAACACCATATATTTT. This sequence encodes CASSPARGPGNTIYF.

This clone was seen only once. The V gene is TRBV6-5, the J gene TRBJ2-3, with D uncertain. The length of the CDR3 is 14 residues. The germline gives CDR1 MNHEY, CDR2 SVGAGI. Trimming took 0 bases from V and 9 from J, leaving 13 bases between them. CDR3: CASSYSDSIQTQYF. The CDR3 nucleotides are TGTGCCAGCAGTTACTCTGACTCCATTCAGACGCAGTATTTT.

This clone came up once. V gene TRBV6-2 or TRBV6-3 combines with J gene TRBJ2-7; unclear D gene. V lost 3 bases, J lost 7 bases, and 10 bases lay in between. Germline CDR1 and CDR2: MNHEY and SVGEGT. This CDR3 has 12 residues. CDR3 nucleotide sequence: TGTGCCAGCAGTTATCGATCCGGAGAGCAGTACTTC. It specifies CASSYRSGEQYF.

This rearrangement joins TRBV19 to TRBJ1-1; D call uncertain. Trimming pared 5 bases from V and 5 bases from J, leaving 18 bases between. This CDR3 has 15 residues. Germline V gene lookup returns CDR1 LNHDA and CDR2 SQIVND (reference sequence). CDR3 coding DNA: TGTGCCAGTAGTTCCTTCGAGTCGGGTGTAACTGAAGCTTTCTTT. Translating it yields CASSSFESGVTEAFF.

The CDR3 DNA reads as TGCAGCGTTGGCGAAGAGACCCAGTACTTC. This codes for CSVGEETQYF. This chain links TRBV29-1 with TRBJ2-5; no clear D. Germline loops: CDR1 SQVTM, CDR2 ANQGSEA. This CDR3 comprises 10 residues. Trimming removed 4 bases at V and 3 bases at J, with 3 bases between.

This clone was found once. This chain links TRBV19 with TRBJ2-7; TRBD2 aligns across 7 bases. Per the germline V gene, CDR1 is LNHDA and CDR2 is SQIVND (reference sequence). Unmatched junction bases numbered 12, after V lost 5 bases and J lost 2 bases. CDR3 length: 16 residues. CDR3 coding DNA: TGTGCCAGTAGTGCCGAACTAGCGTTGGCGGCCTACGAGCAGTACTTC. It codes for CASSAELALAAYEQYF.

The CDR3 spells CASSLTGRGSDNEQFF. As DNA, the CDR3 is TGTGCCAGCAGCTTAACGGGGAGGGGGTCTGACAATGAGCAGTTCTTC. V gene TRBV7-3 combines with J gene TRBJ2-1, with D maybe TRBD2 (7 bases). V was clipped by 0 bases and J by 5 bases, with 14 bases between them. The CDR3 runs to 16 residues. Germline V lookup: CDR1 SGHTA, CDR2 FQGTGA. Looking up the rest from reference TRBV7-3 and TRBJ2-1 gives the full variable domain: GAGVSQTPSNKVTEKGKYVELRCDPISGHTALYWYRQSLGQGPEFLIYFQGTGAADDSGLPNDRFFAVRPEGSVSTLKIQRTERGDSAVYLCASSLTGRGSDNEQFFGPGTRLTVL.

This clone was picked up one time. This chain connects TRBV5-8 to TRBJ1-4; D is ambiguous. The germline gives CDR1 SGHTS, CDR2 YDEGEE. The CDR3 has 14 amino acids. Deletions cut 1 base from V and 5 bases from J, with 9 bases between. The CDR3 sequence is CASSLPSFNEKLFF. Here the CDR3 DNA reads TGTGCCAGCAGCTTGCCTTCCTTCAATGAAAAACTGTTTTTT.

The genes are TRBV19 and TRBJ1-5, with D hard to call. CDR3 length: 15 amino acids. Germline V gives CDR1 LNHDA, CDR2 SQIVND (reference sequence). With 3 bases removed from V and 5 bases from J, the gap between germline ends came to 14 bases. The CDR3 bases are TGTGCCAGTAGTATGTTCGGATCATGGGATCAGCCCCAGCATTTT. This sequence encodes CASSMFGSWDQPQHF.

The rearrangement uses TRBV29-1 and TRBJ2-5; the D gene is possibly TRBD2 (5 bases). CDR3 size: 15 residues. V was pared by 6 bases and J by 2 bases, with 19 bases between. In germline, CDR1 is SQVTM, CDR2 ANQGSEA. CDR3 coding DNA: TGCAGCGTCGTCAGATGGGAGATACAACAAGAGACCCAGTACTTC. The encoded protein is CSVVRWEIQQETQYF.

The table lists this clone with a count of one. Germline is not matched at one junction end, which may reflect a read error. The rearrangement links TRBV28 to TRBJ1-3; D gene ambiguous. Germline V gene lookup returns CDR1 MDHEN and CDR2 SYDVKM. This CDR3 comprises 12 residues. The CDR3 nucleotides are TGTGCCAACAGTTTAACCGGAAACACCATATATTTT. This gives the protein CANSLTGNTIYF.

The V and J genes are TRBV28 and TRBJ2-1, with D possibly being TRBD2 (5 bases). Germline lookup yields CDR1 MDHEN and CDR2 SYDVKM. The CDR3 extends over 14 amino acids. Trimming cost V 6 bases and J 4 bases, with 13 bases left between them. The CDR3 protein is CASRPGSGYNEQFF. The CDR3 nucleotides are TGTGCCAGCAGGCCGGGATCGGGATACAATGAGCAGTTCTTC.

The chain has TRBV7-9 and TRBJ2-5, with a possible D match to TRBD2 (5 bases). V was pared by 11 bases and J by 0 bases, with 10 bases between. The length of the CDR3 is 12 residues. The germline CDR1 and CDR2 sequences are SEHNR and FQNEAQ (reference sequence). CDR3 nucleotides: TGTGCCGGAGCGGTGTACCAAGAGACCCAGTACTTC. This translates into CAGAVYQETQYF.

The CDR3 loop is CASSETNTANEQYF. CDR3 nucleotides: TGTGCCAGCAGTGAAACGAACACGGCGAACGAGCAGTACTTC. The gene calls are TRBV6-1 and TRBJ2-7; D not resolved. This CDR3 has 14 amino acids. Germline V gene lookup returns CDR1 MNHNS and CDR2 SASEGT. Deletions cut 2 bases from V and 5 bases from J, with 13 bases between.

The chain uses TRBV16 and TRBJ2-3; maybe TRBD1 (5 bases). The V and J ends lost 0 bases and 7 bases respectively, with 11 bases between them. In germline, CDR1 is KGHSY, CDR2 FQNENV. CDR3 length: 14 residues. The chain's CDR3 is CASSQSTQGNTQYF. The CDR3 nucleotides read TGTGCCAGCAGCCAATCGACCCAGGGTAATACGCAGTATTTT.

The gene calls are TRBV18 and TRBJ2-1, with D unclear. Trimming cost V 2 bases and J 4 bases, with 12 bases left between them. The germline CDR1 and CDR2 sequences are KGHSH and LQKENI. The CDR3 extends over 15 amino acids. The CDR3 spells CASSPTSSYYNEQFF. CDR3 sequence (DNA): TGTGCCAGCTCACCAACATCGTCATATTACAATGAGCAGTTCTTC.

The V call is TRBV6-6, the J call TRBJ1-2, with 7 bases that match TRBD1. The J segment lost 8 bases and the V segment lost 6 bases, leaving 12 bases of the junction unmatched. CDR1 is MNHNY and CDR2 is SVGAGI in the germline V gene (reference sequence). CDR3 length: 14 residues. The DNA of the CDR3 is TGTGCCAGCAGAAGACCGAACAGGGGTGGCGGCTACACCTTC. Encoded protein: CASRRPNRGGGYTF.

V gene TRBV5-6 combines with J gene TRBJ2-1; 9 nucleotides align to TRBD1. From germline, CDR1 is SGHDT and CDR2 YYEEEE. V trimming: 4 bases; J trimming: 4 bases; junction bases outside the gene matches: 6. There are 15 residues in the CDR3. CDR3 DNA sequence: TGTGCCAGCAGCCAACAGGGGGCGGATTACAATGAGCAGTTCTTC. This gives the protein CASSQQGADYNEQFF.

This chain connects TRBV5-6 to TRBJ2-3; D gene ambiguous. The CDR3 spans 13 residues. Germline V gene lookup returns CDR1 SGHDT and CDR2 YYEEEE. The V and J ends lost 4 bases and 2 bases respectively, with 8 bases between them. The CDR3 coding sequence is TGTGCCAGCAGCCCACCTAACACAGATACGCAGTATTTT. Translation gives CASSPPNTDTQYF.

With regard to this clone: The same CDR3 arises from other DNA sequences in this sample as well. The V gene is TRBV5-1, the J gene TRBJ1-4; TRBD1 is a possible D gene (5 bases). Trimming removed 4 bases from V and 7 bases from J, with 11 bases in between. The germline V gene has CDR1 SGHRS and CDR2 YFSETQ. The CDR3 has 13 residues. CDR3: CASSTSGVEKLFF. In DNA, the CDR3 is TGCGCCAGCAGCACGTCGGGGGTTGAAAAACTGTTTTTT. The full variable domain, in which reference TRBV5-1 and TRBJ1-4 provide the parts outside the CDR3, is KAGVTQTPRYLIKTRGQQVTLSCSPISGHRSVSWYQQTPGQGLQFLFEYFSETQRNKGNFPGRFSGRQFSNSRSEMNVSTLELGDSALYLCASSTSGVEKLFFGSGTQLSVL.

The chain combines TRBV6-5 with TRBJ2-7; maybe TRBD1 (6 bases). CDR3 length equals 14 residues. The V gene lost 7 bases and the J gene lost 4 bases, with 17 bases spanning the gap. Germline assignment: CDR1 MNHEY and CDR2 SVGAGI. CDR3 in amino acids: CASKLDRLPYEQYF. CDR3 DNA sequence: TGTGCCAGCAAATTGGACAGACTACCATACGAGCAGTACTTC.